This record concerns one T cell receptor beta chain sequence. Its ends do not fully match the called genes, so a read error is possible. The record originates from a study of cytomegalovirus exposure and HLA in healthy donors. PCR employed 60 Vbeta and 13 Jbeta primers. Method: immunoSEQ multiplex PCR; TCRdb's copy keeps in-frame clones and lacks some. Its table records about 150,000 clones. CDR1 is MDHEN and CDR2 is SYDVKM in the germline V gene. The CDR3 consists of 14 residues. The material sequenced was PBMCs. The chain couples TRBV28 to TRBJ2-7, with TRBD1 identical over 9 bases. The clonotype was recovered from a woman in her 50s in good health and CMV-seronegative. CDR3 DNA: TGTGCCAGCAGCTTATACAGGGGGCTCGGGGAGCAGTACTTC. It codes for CASSLYRGLGEQYF.